A single sample gave rise to the 32 T cell receptor beta chains below, sequenced in a study of control samples from healthy donors and cancer patients. Produced via immunoSEQ multiplex PCR; TCRdb's table is partial and in-frame only. The table lists some 100,000 clones, around 87% of them singletons, with roughly 1.3% in the top ten. The sample taken for sequencing was blood. These receptors were obtained from a woman aged 45 to 65 in good health.

This clone was counted between two and nine times. The V gene is TRBV28, the J gene TRBJ2-1; 7 bases match TRBD2. J lost 1 base, V lost 10 bases, and 10 bases had no gene match. The germline gives CDR1 MDHEN, CDR2 SYDVKM. This CDR3 has 15 amino acids. The CDR3 is CATGEGRISYNEQFF. The CDR3 nucleotides are TGTGCCACCGGGGAGGGACGGATTTCCTACAATGAGCAGTTCTTC. Drawing the rest from reference TRBV28 and TRBJ2-1, the complete variable domain is DVKVTQSSRYLVKRTGEKVFLECVQDMDHENMFWYRQDPGLGLRLIYFSYDVKMKEKGDIPEGYSVSREKKERFSLILESASTNQTSMYLCATGEGRISYNEQFFGPGTRLTVL.

The chain is built from TRBV5-6 and TRBJ2-5; D remains unclear. Trimming left V 3 bases short and J 0 bases short, with 15 bases between. The CDR3 has 16 residues. Germline CDR1 reads SGHDT; CDR2 reads YYEEEE. The CDR3 loop is CASSSPAAGYQETQYF. For the CDR3, the DNA is TGTGCCAGCAGCTCCCCAGCAGCCGGGTACCAAGAGACCCAGTACTTC.

The chain couples TRBV6-2 or TRBV6-3 to TRBJ1-1, with 8 nucleotides matching TRBD1. The CDR3 is 17 amino acids. CDR1 and CDR2 (germline): MNHEY, SVGEGT. After removal of 0 bases from V and 2 bases from J, the junction contained 8 bases not matched to a gene. This chain's CDR3 is CASSYSSDRGLNTEAFF. DNA of the CDR3: TGTGCCAGCAGTTACTCGAGTGACAGGGGTCTTAACACTGAAGCTTTCTTT.

The rearrangement links TRBV18 to TRBJ2-3, with TRBD2 matching over 14 bases. Per the germline V gene, CDR1 is KGHSH and CDR2 is LQKENI. The CDR3 has 17 residues. Germline trimming cut 6 bases from V and 1 base from J; bases unmatched to any gene: 6. This CDR3 is CASSRTSGGSGTDTQYF. CDR3 coding DNA: TGTGCCAGCTCTCGGACTAGCGGGGGGTCGGGCACAGATACGCAGTATTTT.

V usage is TRBV2 and J usage is TRBJ2-2; 7 nucleotides match TRBD2. Germline V CDR1 and CDR2: SNHLY, FYNNEI. Losses at the gene ends were 6 bases for V and 7 bases for J; bases not matched to a gene: 11. The CDR3 has 15 amino acids. The CDR3 loop reads CASSDREDGHGELFF. CDR3 coding DNA: TGTGCCAGCAGCGACCGGGAGGACGGGCACGGGGAGCTGTTTTTT. Supplemented by reference TRBV2 and TRBJ2-2, the full variable domain reads EPEVTQTPSHQVTQMGQEVILRCVPISNHLYFYWYRQILGQKVEFLVSFYNNEISEKSEIFDDQFSVERPDGSNFTLKIRSTKLEDSAMYFCASSDREDGHGELFFGEGSRLTVL.

This clone was counted only a few times. The chain is built from TRBV7-9 and TRBJ1-1, with D unresolved. Per germline, CDR1 SEHNR and CDR2 FQNEAQ (reference sequence). The CDR3 has 13 amino acids. V was cut by 3 bases and J by 4 bases, with 9 bases left in between. This CDR3 reads CASSLPHLTEAFF. CDR3 nucleotides: TGTGCCAGCAGCTTGCCCCACCTCACTGAAGCTTTCTTT.

A single count supports this clone. Written as DNA, the CDR3 is TGTGCCAGTACCACACGGACTAGCGGCACATACAATGAGCAGTTCTTC. This sequence encodes CASTTRTSGTYNEQFF. The chain has TRBV19 and TRBJ2-1; 10 bases line up with TRBD2. This CDR3 spans 16 amino acids. V lost 7 bases, J lost 4 bases, and 10 bases stayed unmatched. Germline V gene data show CDR1 as LNHDA and CDR2 as SQIVND (reference sequence).

The rearrangement uses TRBV5-1 and TRBJ1-4; 7 nucleotides line up with TRBD1. The CDR3 consists of 14 residues. Losses at the gene ends were 5 bases for V and 4 bases for J; bases not matched to a gene: 5. The germline V gene has CDR1 SGHRS and CDR2 YFSETQ. CDR3 residues: CASSRDSVNEKLFF. CDR3 bases: TGCGCCAGCAGTCGGGACAGTGTTAATGAAAAACTGTTTTTT.

The J gene is TRBJ2-7, the V gene TRBV12-3 or TRBV12-4; D not certain. The CDR3 is 11 residues long. Trimming pared 6 bases from V and 4 bases from J, leaving 7 bases between. The CDR3 here is CASSQRYEQYF. CDR3 nucleotides: TGTGCCAGCAGCCAAAGATACGAGCAGTACTTC.

The rearrangement joins TRBV2 to TRBJ2-2, with TRBD2 matching over 8 bases. The ends lost 10 bases at V and 4 bases at J; junction bases unmatched: 8. The germline V gene has CDR1 SNHLY and CDR2 FYNNEI. This CDR3 region has 14 residues. The CDR3 DNA sequence: TGTGCCACCGGCGGGACTAGGTCCACCGGGGAGCTGTTTTTT. Amino acids: CATGGTRSTGELFF.

V usage is TRBV6-6 and J usage is TRBJ1-2; TRBD1 might be the D (6 bases). Germline lookup yields CDR1 MNHNY and CDR2 SVGAGI (reference sequence). V gave up 7 bases and J gave up 4 bases, with 16 bases separating them. The CDR3 spans 14 residues. The CDR3 DNA follows: TGTGCCAGCACCGAAAACAGGGACGGCTATGGCTACACCTTC. Translation gives CASTENRDGYGYTF.

The chain carries TRBV12-3 or TRBV12-4 and TRBJ2-1; D perhaps matches TRBD2 (6 bases). Trimming shortened V by 4 bases and J by 4 bases, and 8 bases separated the two germline ends. The CDR3 runs 13 residues. CDR3 DNA sequence: TGTGCCAGCAGTTCCGCGGGGTACAATGAGCAGTTCTTC. It yields the protein CASSSAGYNEQFF.

The chain recombines TRBV4-3 with TRBJ2-1; 7 positions match TRBD2. Losses at the gene ends were 1 base for V and 4 bases for J; bases not matched to a gene: 7. The CDR3 length is 16 residues. Germline CDR1 LGHNA, CDR2 YSLEER. In DNA, the CDR3 is TGCGCCAGCAGCCAAGGGGGGGGGTCCGTGTACAATGAGCAGTTCTTC. Translation: CASSQGGGSVYNEQFF.

This clone was detected only a few times. V usage is TRBV28 and J usage is TRBJ1-1; D remains unclear. The CDR3 extends over 15 amino acids. Germline assignment: CDR1 MDHEN and CDR2 SYDVKM. V was trimmed by 3 bases and J by 4 bases, leaving 15 bases between them. The DNA for the CDR3 is TGTGCCAGCAGTTTGGCCGTGGCAGGCGGCACTGAAGCTTTCTTT. It encodes CASSLAVAGGTEAFF.

The chain carries TRBV28 and TRBJ1-1, with D maybe TRBD1 (5 bases). V lost 4 bases, J lost 3 bases, and 15 bases lay in between. The germline gives CDR1 MDHEN, CDR2 SYDVKM. CDR3 length: 15 amino acids. The DNA of the CDR3 is TGTGCCAGCAGTTGGGACGGCCGTCGGGACACTGAAGCTTTCTTT. This codes for CASSWDGRRDTEAFF.

V usage is TRBV4-2 and J usage is TRBJ1-5; no clear D gene. Germline values: CDR1 LGHNA, CDR2 YNFKEQ. V was cut by 1 base and J by 0 bases, with 10 bases left in between. This CDR3 contains 16 residues. CDR3 sequence: CASSQGGGDSNQPQHF. CDR3 nucleotide sequence: TGTGCCAGCAGCCAAGGCGGTGGAGATAGCAATCAGCCCCAGCATTTT.

This chain uses TRBV29-1 with TRBJ2-4; D gene uncertain. Deletions cut 0 bases from V and 1 base from J, with 10 bases between. This CDR3 is 15 amino acids long. Looked up from germline, CDR1 is SQVTM and CDR2 is ANQGSEA. The CDR3 loop reads CSVEETAFAKNIQYF. In DNA, the CDR3 is TGCAGCGTTGAAGAGACGGCGTTCGCCAAAAACATTCAGTACTTC.

This clone was picked up one time. CDR3 DNA: TGTGCCAGCGTAGGGTATAGGGGCACAGATACGCAGTATTTT. Amino acid sequence: CASVGYRGTDTQYF. The rearrangement uses TRBV21-1 and TRBJ2-3. TRBV21-1 is listed as a pseudogene. The CDR3 covers 14 residues.

The chain carries TRBV6-1 and TRBJ1-2; D not resolved. There are 14 residues in the CDR3. Trimming removed 1 base at V and 4 bases at J, with 10 bases between. Looked up from germline, CDR1 is MNHNS and CDR2 is SASEGT. For the CDR3, the DNA is TGTGCCAGCAGTGAAGAAGGCAGAGTCTATGGCTACACCTTC. Protein sequence: CASSEEGRVYGYTF.

This sequence joins TRBV9 and TRBJ1-1, with D possibly TRBD1 on 6 matching bases. The CDR3 length is 16 residues. Germline CDR1 SGDLS, CDR2 YYNGEE. V was clipped by 4 bases and J by 9 bases, with 25 bases between them. The CDR3 region is CASSTRTDLAPQKAFF. Written as DNA, the CDR3 is TGTGCCAGCAGCACCAGGACAGACTTGGCCCCACAGAAAGCTTTCTTT.

This chain uses TRBV7-8 with TRBJ1-5; 12 bases agree with TRBD1. Germline loops: CDR1 SGHVS, CDR2 FQNEAQ. This CDR3 has 15 residues. J was trimmed by 7 bases and V by 2 bases; bases with no gene match: 3. Here the CDR3 reads CASSLTGTGGQPQHF. The CDR3 nucleotides read TGTGCCAGCAGCTTAACCGGGACAGGGGGCCAGCCCCAGCATTTT.

DNA for the CDR3: TGTGCCAGCAGCTCCGTTCGCAGGAAACGGGACAGGGTTACCGAGAACACTGAAGCTTTCTTT. Its protein product is CASSSVRRKRDRVTENTEAFF. The chain links TRBV7-3 to TRBJ1-1; 9 nucleotides line up with TRBD1. The CDR3 covers 21 residues. The V gene's germline CDR1 is SGHTA and CDR2 FQGTGA. Trimming took 4 bases from V and 1 from J; bases not matched to a gene: 22.

The chain is built from TRBV6-6 and TRBJ1-5; 7 bases are shared with TRBD1. CDR3 length: 16 amino acids. V shed 5 bases and J 2 bases; nucleotides not matched to a gene: 9. The germline V gene has CDR1 MNHNY and CDR2 SVGAGI (reference sequence). In DNA form, the CDR3 reads TGTGCCAGCAGTCGACAGGGCAACCAAGGCAATCAGCCCCAGCATTTT. It translates to CASSRQGNQGNQPQHF.

This chain joins TRBV5-4 and TRBJ1-2, with TRBD1 as a possible D gene (6 bases). The germline V gene has CDR1 SGHNT and CDR2 YYREEE (reference sequence). V shed 2 bases and J shed 7 bases, with 12 bases lying between them. The CDR3 spans 13 residues. The CDR3 sequence: CASSFGGSIGYTF. The DNA of the CDR3 is TGTGCCAGCAGCTTTGGGGGCTCAATTGGCTACACCTTC.

This clone was seen only a few times. The gene calls are TRBV7-2 and TRBJ2-7; D call uncertain. Germline CDR1 and CDR2: SGHTA and FQGNSA. Trimming shortened V by 6 bases and J by 2 bases, and 8 bases separated the two germline ends. The CDR3 length is 12 residues. The CDR3 nucleotides are TGTGCCAGCAGTGGCGGCACCTACGAGCAGTACTTC. Protein sequence: CASSGGTYEQYF.

This clone was counted a single time. The V call is TRBV27, the J call TRBJ1-2; D call uncertain. Germline lookup yields CDR1 MNHEY and CDR2 SMNVEV (reference sequence). Deletions cut 3 bases from V and 2 bases from J, with 7 bases between. The CDR3 runs to 13 residues. The CDR3 DNA reads TGTGCCAGCAGTTTCAGGACCAACTATGGCTACACCTTC. The encoded protein is CASSFRTNYGYTF.

This clone has only a few counts. The chain employs TRBV12-3 or TRBV12-4 and TRBJ1-4; D possibly corresponds to TRBD1 (5 bases). V was pared by 3 bases and J by 5 bases, with 7 bases between. The CDR3 totals 13 residues. The DNA for the CDR3 is TGTGCCAGCAGTTTCCGACAGAATGAAAAACTGTTTTTT. Protein product: CASSFRQNEKLFF.

V usage is TRBV18 and J usage is TRBJ2-7; D unresolved. The CDR3 runs to 13 residues. Germline loops: CDR1 KGHSH, CDR2 LQKENI. Trimming shortened V by 1 base and J by 0 bases, and 4 bases separated the two germline ends. CDR3 region: CASSPLSSYEQYF. The CDR3 coding sequence is TGTGCCAGCTCACCACTGAGCTCCTACGAGCAGTACTTC. Using reference TRBV18 and TRBJ2-7 for the parts outside the CDR3, the full variable domain is NAGVMQNPRHLVRRRGQEARLRCSPMKGHSHVYWYRQLPEEGLKFMVYLQKENIIDESGMPKERFSAEFPKEGPSILRIQQVVRGDSAAYFCASSPLSSYEQYFGPGTRLTVT.

The rearrangement uses TRBV7-3 and TRBJ1-3; perhaps TRBD1 as D (5 bases). Trimming took 0 bases from V and 0 from J, leaving 12 bases between them. The CDR3 consists of 17 residues. CDR1 SGHTA and CDR2 FQGTGA come from the germline V gene. The CDR3 DNA reads TGTGCCAGCAGCTTAACTCGGGGACTGAGCTCTGGAAACACCATATATTTT. Encoded protein: CASSLTRGLSSGNTIYF.

This clone was observed once. The chain employs TRBV27 and TRBJ2-7; D could derive from TRBD1 or TRBD2 (5 bases each). The V gene lost 4 bases and the J gene lost 4 bases, with 11 bases spanning the gap. Germline V gene lookup returns CDR1 MNHEY and CDR2 SMNVEV (reference sequence). The CDR3 is made up of 13 amino acids. CDR3 DNA: TGTGCCAGCAGTTGGGGACCCGGTTACGAGCAGTACTTC. Translating gives CASSWGPGYEQYF.

The chain joins TRBV28 to TRBJ1-5; tentative D call: TRBD1 (5 bases). The V gene's germline CDR1 is MDHEN and CDR2 SYDVKM. The germline V and J ends were trimmed by 2 bases and 13 bases, with 15 bases remaining between them. This CDR3 region has 13 residues. The chain's CDR3 is CASSLLGRGEQHF. CDR3 DNA sequence: TGTGCCAGCAGTTTACTGGGGCGGGGGGAGCAGCATTTT.

This chain joins TRBV3-1 (or the pseudogene TRBV3-2) and TRBJ2-2; no reliable D call. The CDR3 is 15 amino acids. Germline CDR1 LGHDT, CDR2 YNNKEL (reference sequence). The V gene lost 4 bases and the J gene lost 2 bases, with 11 bases spanning the gap. CDR3 loop: CASSPGHLNTGELFF. Here the CDR3 DNA reads TGTGCCAGCAGCCCCGGGCACCTCAACACCGGGGAGCTGTTTTTT.